These 23 T cell receptor beta chains came from one sample sequenced in a study of cytomegalovirus exposure and HLA in healthy donors. The primer mix had 60 Vbeta and 13 Jbeta primers. TCRdb keeps only in-frame clones here, not all; method: immunoSEQ multiplex PCR. The sample contains 97,000 or so clones, 55% to 80% of which appear only once. Input material: PBMCs. The receptor source for this set is a human donor in good health.

The chain has TRBV29-1 and TRBJ1-1; 9 positions match TRBD1. Germline lookup yields CDR1 SQVTM and CDR2 ANQGSEA. The length of the CDR3 is 18 residues. The J segment lost 3 bases and the V segment lost 0 bases, leaving 14 bases of the junction unmatched. The CDR3 region is CSVEDVGQGSGHHTEAFF. The CDR3, as DNA: TGCAGCGTTGAAGATGTGGGACAGGGTAGTGGGCATCACACTGAAGCTTTCTTT.

The CDR3, as DNA: TGTGCCTGGAGCCCCGGACCGCAGGGGAACACCATATATTTT. It encodes CAWSPGPQGNTIYF. The chain joins TRBV30 to TRBJ1-3; D is perhaps TRBD1 (6 bases). This CDR3 spans 14 amino acids. The V end lost 3 bases, the J end lost 7 bases, and 16 bases lay between the germline ends. From germline, CDR1 is GTSNPN and CDR2 SVGIG (reference sequence).

The gene calls are TRBV5-6 and TRBJ2-2; possibly TRBD2 for D (6 bases). The CDR3 is 13 amino acids. V was shortened by 1 base and J by 6 bases, with 7 bases between the two germline ends. The germline V gene has CDR1 SGHDT and CDR2 YYEEEE. In DNA form, the CDR3 reads TGTGCCAGCAGCTTGACGGGGGCCGGGGAGCTGTTTTTT. Protein product: CASSLTGAGELFF. The full variable domain, rest sourced from reference TRBV5-6 and TRBJ2-2, is DAGVTQSPTHLIKTRGQQVTLRCSPKSGHDTVSWYQQALGQGPQFIFQYYEEEERQRGNFPDRFSGHQFPNYSSELNVNALLLGDSALYLCASSLTGAGELFFGEGSRLTVL.

The chain combines TRBV28 with TRBJ1-1; tentatively, D is TRBD1 (5 bases). Per germline, CDR1 MDHEN and CDR2 SYDVKM. V dropped 5 bases and J dropped 5 bases, with 15 bases sitting between them. The CDR3 loop spans 14 amino acids. For the CDR3, the DNA is TGTGCCAGCAGTCCGGTGGGGCAGGGAACTGAAGCTTTCTTT. It translates to CASSPVGQGTEAFF.

The chain employs TRBV14 and TRBJ1-1; D gene uncertain. This CDR3 is 14 amino acids long. Germline values: CDR1 SGHDN, CDR2 FVKESK. Trimming took off 1 base at V and 11 bases at J, with 17 bases between the two ends. The CDR3 bases are TGTGCCAGCAGCCAAGCGTCCGGGGAGGTTGAGGCTTTCTTT. Translated: CASSQASGEVEAFF.

A few counts support this clone. V is TRBV27 and J is TRBJ1-2, with a weak D call TRBD1 (5 bases). The germline V gene has CDR1 MNHEY and CDR2 SMNVEV (reference sequence). The CDR3 extends over 15 amino acids. Trimming shortened V by 2 bases and J by 7 bases, and 17 bases separated the two germline ends. The CDR3 reads CASSLDSSVFLGYTF. CDR3 nucleotide sequence: TGTGCCAGCAGTTTAGACAGCTCCGTCTTTCTTGGCTACACCTTC.

This clone was recorded only once. The chain combines TRBV6-5 with TRBJ2-1; the D gene is possibly TRBD1 (5 bases). From germline, CDR1 is MNHEY and CDR2 SVGAGI. The CDR3 spans 13 residues. The ends were cut back, 6 bases at V and 7 bases at J, with 13 bases in the middle. The DNA for the CDR3 is TGTGCCAGCAGAGCCCTGGGGCGGAATGAGCAGTTCTTC. Residues: CASRALGRNEQFF.

This clone has a handful of counts. V and J are TRBV2 and TRBJ2-3, with 12 positions matching TRBD2. The junction had 1 base not matched to a gene; V was cut back by 9 bases and J by 3 bases. The germline V gene has CDR1 SNHLY and CDR2 FYNNEI. The CDR3 length is 13 residues. CDR3 in DNA: TGTGCCAGGACTAGCGGGAGAACAGATACGCAGTATTTT. This translates into CARTSGRTDTQYF.

The chain has TRBV9 and TRBJ2-5, with TRBD1 matching over 7 bases. Germline assignment: CDR1 SGDLS and CDR2 YYNGEE. This CDR3 has 17 residues. V dropped 0 bases and J dropped 1; count of bases not matched to a gene: 9. CDR3 DNA: TGTGCCAGCAGCGTAGACCCCCCGGGACAGCTCCAAGAGACCCAGTACTTC. It codes for CASSVDPPGQLQETQYF.

V and J are TRBV11-3 and TRBJ2-1, with TRBD2 identical over 7 bases. V shed 2 bases and J 8 bases; nucleotides not matched to a gene: 9. Germline V gene sequence: CDR1 SGHNT, CDR2 YENEEA. The CDR3 runs 15 residues. The CDR3 coding sequence is TGTGCCAGCAGCTTAACTAAGGGAGGGCATTATGAGCAGTTCTTC. Protein sequence: CASSLTKGGHYEQFF.

This chain connects TRBV14 to TRBJ2-7; D may be TRBD2 (5 bases). V dropped 0 bases and J dropped 3 bases, with 12 bases sitting between them. Per the germline V gene, CDR1 is SGHDN and CDR2 is FVKESK. The CDR3 totals 15 residues. The CDR3 here is CASSQELRGNYEQYF. In DNA, the CDR3 is TGTGCCAGCAGCCAAGAACTCCGAGGGAACTACGAGCAGTACTTC.

This chain links TRBV4-1 with TRBJ1-5; D gene uncertain. The germline gives CDR1 MGHRA, CDR2 YSYEKL. V was shortened by 4 bases and J by 0 bases, with 7 bases between the two germline ends. This CDR3 contains 14 residues. For the CDR3, the DNA is TGCGCCAGCAGCCCTGGGCGTAGCAATCAGCCCCAGCATTTT. This gives the protein CASSPGRSNQPQHF.

This clone was counted only a few times. CDR3 DNA: TGTGCCAGCCGTCCGGGGGTTTACACTGAAGCTTTCTTT. It yields the protein CASRPGVYTEAFF. This rearrangement joins TRBV6-5 to TRBJ1-1, with D perhaps matching TRBD1 (5 bases). V gave up 8 bases and J gave up 3 bases, with 13 bases separating them. This CDR3 contains 13 residues. The V gene's germline CDR1 is MNHEY and CDR2 SVGAGI.

As concerns this clone: A read error may produce the germline difference seen at one junction end. In the same sample, other DNA sequences code for this CDR3. This sequence joins TRBV5-1 and TRBJ1-3; 7 nucleotides line up with TRBD1. This CDR3 has 16 residues. CDR1 is SGHRS and CDR2 is YFSETQ in the germline V gene. CDR3 DNA: TGCGCCAGCAGTTTGGGTGTCGGGACAGCAGGAAACACCATATATTTT. Protein product: CASSLGVGTAGNTIYF.

The gene calls are TRBV10-3 and TRBJ2-7; perhaps TRBD2 as D (6 bases). Germline CDR1 ENHRY, CDR2 SYGVKD. Trimming shortened V by 4 bases and J by 0 bases, and 10 bases separated the two germline ends. The CDR3 contains 14 residues. CDR3 sequence (DNA): TGTGCCATCAGTGGTCCCGGGAGCTCCTACGAGCAGTACTTC. It translates to CAISGPGSSYEQYF.

This clone has just a few counts. The chain combines TRBV6-5 with TRBJ1-4; no clear D. Trimming removed 6 bases from V and 8 bases from J, with 7 bases in between. Germline V gene lookup returns CDR1 MNHEY and CDR2 SVGAGI. This CDR3 region has 11 residues. CDR3 sequence: CASSPGEKLFF. The CDR3 region has the DNA TGTGCCAGCAGCCCGGGGGAAAAACTGTTTTTT.

The chain joins TRBV28 to TRBJ2-1; 8 nucleotides line up with TRBD2. This CDR3 region has 15 residues. V gave up 8 bases and J gave up 0 bases; unmatched junction bases: 6. Germline-derived CDR1 and CDR2 are MDHEN and SYDVKM. The DNA of the CDR3 is TGTGCCAGCCGGTTCGGGACTAGCTCCTACAATGAGCAGTTCTTC. This translates into CASRFGTSSYNEQFF.

The chain employs TRBV19 and TRBJ1-5, with a weak D call TRBD1 (5 bases). Germline values: CDR1 LNHDA, CDR2 SQIVND (reference sequence). The V end was cut by 3 bases, the J end by 9 bases, with 15 bases between. This CDR3 comprises 14 residues. CDR3: CASSIGRDLGPQHF. CDR3 sequence (DNA): TGTGCCAGTAGTATTGGGAGGGACCTGGGGCCCCAGCATTTT.

In its sample, this clone was seen a few times. An end of the junction does not agree with germline; a read error may underlie this. DNA for the CDR3: TGTGCCAGCAGAGAAGGGGTCAGGGTCCCACAACGAGCTTTCTTT. Amino acids: CASREGVRVPQRAFF. The chain is built from TRBV6-1 and TRBJ1-1, with D possibly being TRBD1 (5 bases). CDR1 is MNHNS, CDR2 SASEGT, per germline. The CDR3 is 15 residues long.

The rearrangement joins TRBV7-9 to TRBJ1-1; D is possibly TRBD1 (5 bases). CDR3 length: 13 residues. Germline values: CDR1 SEHNR, CDR2 FQNEAQ (reference sequence). V was shortened by 3 bases and J by 1 base, with 6 bases between the two germline ends. The CDR3 reads CASSFQGNTEAFF. The DNA for the CDR3 is TGTGCCAGCAGCTTCCAGGGGAACACTGAAGCTTTCTTT.

This rearrangement joins TRBV21-1 to TRBJ2-3; TRBD1 is the table's D call, not checked against the DNA. TRBV21-1 is recorded as a pseudogene. This CDR3 has 18 residues. CDR3 nucleotides: TGTGCCAGCAGCAAAGAGGGGACAGGGTTGTTTTGGACAGATACGCAGTATTTT. Protein sequence: CASSKEGTGLFWTDTQYF.

This clone has just one count. The chain couples TRBV2 to TRBJ2-3; 7 nucleotides line up with TRBD1. CDR3 length: 15 amino acids. CDR1 is SNHLY, CDR2 FYNNEI, per germline. J lost 0 bases, V lost 4 bases, and 4 bases had no gene match. The CDR3 DNA sequence: TGTGCCAGCAGTGGGGACAGTAGCAGCACAGATACGCAGTATTTT. It specifies CASSGDSSSTDTQYF.

This clone was seen a few times. This chain connects TRBV11-2 to TRBJ2-5; TRBD2 agrees at 8 bases. The J segment lost 3 bases and the V segment lost 7 bases, leaving 10 bases of the junction unmatched. The germline gives CDR1 SGHAT, CDR2 FQNNGV. The CDR3 covers 15 residues. The CDR3 loop is CASTLMGLGEETQYF. As DNA, the CDR3 is TGTGCCAGCACCTTGATGGGACTAGGAGAAGAGACCCAGTACTTC.